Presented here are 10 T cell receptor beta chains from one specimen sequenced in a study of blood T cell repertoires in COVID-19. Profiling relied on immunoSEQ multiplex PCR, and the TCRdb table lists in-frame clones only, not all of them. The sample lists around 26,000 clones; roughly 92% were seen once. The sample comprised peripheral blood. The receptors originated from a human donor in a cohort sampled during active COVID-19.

The DNA for the CDR3 is TGTGCCAGCAGTTACTCGGGAGCTCGCACAGATACGCAGTATTTT. It codes for CASSYSGARTDTQYF. The chain has TRBV6-5 and TRBJ2-3, with D perhaps matching TRBD2 (5 bases). The CDR3 contains 15 residues. Germline CDR1 MNHEY, CDR2 SVGAGI. V lost 0 bases and J lost 1, with 8 bases in between.

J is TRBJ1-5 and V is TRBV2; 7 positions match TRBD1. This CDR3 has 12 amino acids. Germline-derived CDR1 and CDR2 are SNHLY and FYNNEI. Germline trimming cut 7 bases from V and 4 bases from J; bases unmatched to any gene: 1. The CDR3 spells CASNRGNQPQHF. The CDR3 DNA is TGTGCCAGCAACAGGGGAAATCAGCCCCAGCATTTT.

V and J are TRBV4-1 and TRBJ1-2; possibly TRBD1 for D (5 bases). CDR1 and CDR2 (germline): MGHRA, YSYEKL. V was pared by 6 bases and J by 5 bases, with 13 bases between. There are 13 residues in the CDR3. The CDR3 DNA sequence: TGCGCCAGCAGTATTAAAGCAGGGTATGGCTACACCTTC. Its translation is CASSIKAGYGYTF.

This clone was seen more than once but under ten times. The CDR3 protein is CASSLARNTGELFF. The CDR3 DNA follows: TGCGCCAGCAGCCTAGCGAGGAACACCGGGGAGCTGTTTTTT. The gene calls are TRBV4-1 and TRBJ2-2; TRBD2 might be the D (5 bases). Per germline, CDR1 MGHRA and CDR2 YSYEKL. CDR3 length: 14 amino acids. V lost 4 bases to trimming and J lost 1 base, with 7 bases between them.

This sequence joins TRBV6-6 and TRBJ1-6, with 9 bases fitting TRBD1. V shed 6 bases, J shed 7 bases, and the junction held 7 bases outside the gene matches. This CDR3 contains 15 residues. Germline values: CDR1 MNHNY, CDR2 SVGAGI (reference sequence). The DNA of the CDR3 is TGTGCCAGCAGGAGGGACAGGGAAGGAAATTCACCCCTCCACTTT. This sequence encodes CASRRDREGNSPLHF.

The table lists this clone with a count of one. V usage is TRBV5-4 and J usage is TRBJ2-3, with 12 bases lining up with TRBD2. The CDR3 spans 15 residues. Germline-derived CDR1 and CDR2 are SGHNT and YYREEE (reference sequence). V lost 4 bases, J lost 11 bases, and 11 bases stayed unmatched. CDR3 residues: CASSLPSGGAGRQYF. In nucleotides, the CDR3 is TGTGCCAGCAGCCTCCCTAGCGGGGGGGCCGGGAGGCAGTATTTT.

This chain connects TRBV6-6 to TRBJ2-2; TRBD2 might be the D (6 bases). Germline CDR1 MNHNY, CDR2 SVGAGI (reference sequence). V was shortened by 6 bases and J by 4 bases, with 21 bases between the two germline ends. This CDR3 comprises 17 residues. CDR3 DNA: TGTGCCAGCAGCCGAGGGCAGGGACTTGGGGCCACCGGGGAGCTGTTTTTT. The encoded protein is CASSRGQGLGATGELFF.

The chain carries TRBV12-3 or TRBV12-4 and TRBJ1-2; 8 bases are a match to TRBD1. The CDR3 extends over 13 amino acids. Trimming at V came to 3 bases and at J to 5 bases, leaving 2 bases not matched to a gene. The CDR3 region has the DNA TGTGCCAGCAGTTTTGGGGACAGGTATGGCTACACCTTC. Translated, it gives CASSFGDRYGYTF.

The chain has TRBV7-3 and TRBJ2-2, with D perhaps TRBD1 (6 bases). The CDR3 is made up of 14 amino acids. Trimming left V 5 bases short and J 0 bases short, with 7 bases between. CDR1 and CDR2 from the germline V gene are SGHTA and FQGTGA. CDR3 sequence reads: CASSRTANTGELFF. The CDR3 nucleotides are TGTGCCAGCAGCCGGACAGCGAACACCGGGGAGCTGTTTTTT.

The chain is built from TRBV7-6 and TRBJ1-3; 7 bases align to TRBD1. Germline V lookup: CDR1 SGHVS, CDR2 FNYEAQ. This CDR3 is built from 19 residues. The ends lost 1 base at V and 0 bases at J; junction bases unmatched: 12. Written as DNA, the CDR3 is TGTGCCAGCAGCTTAGGAGGAGCGACAGGGCTCTACTCTGGAAACACCATATATTTT. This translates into CASSLGGATGLYSGNTIYF.